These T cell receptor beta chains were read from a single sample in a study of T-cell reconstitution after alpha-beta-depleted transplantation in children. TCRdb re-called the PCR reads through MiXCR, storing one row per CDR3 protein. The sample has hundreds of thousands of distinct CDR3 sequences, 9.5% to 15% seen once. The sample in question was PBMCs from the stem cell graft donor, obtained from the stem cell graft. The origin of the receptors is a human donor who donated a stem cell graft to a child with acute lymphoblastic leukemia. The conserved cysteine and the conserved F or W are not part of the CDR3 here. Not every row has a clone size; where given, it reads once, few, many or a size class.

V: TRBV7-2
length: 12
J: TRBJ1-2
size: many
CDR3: ASSFAGRFQGYT

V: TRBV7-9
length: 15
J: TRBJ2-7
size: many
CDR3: ASSSIPVGPRFYEQY

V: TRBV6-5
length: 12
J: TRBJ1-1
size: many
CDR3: ASSYDPGNTEAF

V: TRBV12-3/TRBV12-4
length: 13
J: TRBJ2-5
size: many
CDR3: ASSLVGVDGETQY

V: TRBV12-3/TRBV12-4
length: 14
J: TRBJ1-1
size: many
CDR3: ASSYRQGQMNTEAF

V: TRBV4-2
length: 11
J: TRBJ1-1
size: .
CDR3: ASSPELNSEAF

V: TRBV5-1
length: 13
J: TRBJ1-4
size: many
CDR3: ASSLGGRSDEKLF

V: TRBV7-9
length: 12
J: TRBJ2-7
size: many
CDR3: ASSLGYRSYEQY

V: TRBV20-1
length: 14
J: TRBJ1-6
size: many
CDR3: SARPPRTGINSPLH

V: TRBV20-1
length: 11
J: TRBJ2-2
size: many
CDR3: SAFERERGELF

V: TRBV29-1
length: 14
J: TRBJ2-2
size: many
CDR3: SVSGISGMATGELF

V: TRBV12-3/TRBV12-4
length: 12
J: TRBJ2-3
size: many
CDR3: ASRTSGGPDTQY

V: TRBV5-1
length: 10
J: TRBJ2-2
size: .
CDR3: ASSFYTGEPF

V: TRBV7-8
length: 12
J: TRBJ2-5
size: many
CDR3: ASSALDVQETQY

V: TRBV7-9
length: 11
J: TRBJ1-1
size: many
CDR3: ASSLFPNTEAF

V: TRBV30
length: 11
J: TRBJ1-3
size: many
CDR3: AGLWRSGNTIY

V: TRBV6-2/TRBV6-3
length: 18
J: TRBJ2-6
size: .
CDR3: ASSYPTGRGTISGANVLT

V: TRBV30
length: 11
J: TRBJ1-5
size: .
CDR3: AWSVAGNQPQH

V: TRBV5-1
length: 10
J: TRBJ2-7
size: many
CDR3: ASSLPGDEQY

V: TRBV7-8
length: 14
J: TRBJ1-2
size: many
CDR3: ASSRETSFTLNGYT

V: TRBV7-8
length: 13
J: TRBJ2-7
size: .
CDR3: ASSPFPAGVYEQY

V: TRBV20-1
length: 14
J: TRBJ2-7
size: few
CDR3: SARASGGGSNYEQY

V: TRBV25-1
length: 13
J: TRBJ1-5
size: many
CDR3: ASSEQGNSNQPQH

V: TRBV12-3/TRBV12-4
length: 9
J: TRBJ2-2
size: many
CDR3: ASSFPGELF

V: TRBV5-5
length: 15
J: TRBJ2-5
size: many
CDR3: ASSLEPITAVQETQY

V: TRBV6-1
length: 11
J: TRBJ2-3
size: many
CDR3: ASILGYTDTQY

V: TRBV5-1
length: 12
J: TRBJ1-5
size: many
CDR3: ASSLDGGNQPQH

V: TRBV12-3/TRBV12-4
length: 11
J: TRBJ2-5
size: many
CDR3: ASSLWVGETQY

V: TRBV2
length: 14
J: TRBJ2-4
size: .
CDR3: ASSEPGGYGENIQY

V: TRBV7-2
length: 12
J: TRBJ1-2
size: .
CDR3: ASSLAKGGHGYT

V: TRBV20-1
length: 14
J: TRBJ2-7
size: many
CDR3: SASRTSGSMSYEQY

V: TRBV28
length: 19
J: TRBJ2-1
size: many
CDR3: ASSVSITGEAFHYSYNEQF

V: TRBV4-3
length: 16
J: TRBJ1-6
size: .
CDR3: ASSLLTGPAGHNSPLH

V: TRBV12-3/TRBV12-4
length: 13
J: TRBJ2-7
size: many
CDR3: ASSFAPMLTYEQY

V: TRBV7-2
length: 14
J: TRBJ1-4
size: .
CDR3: ASSLSAGAPNEKLF

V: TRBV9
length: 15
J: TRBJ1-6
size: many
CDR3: ASSETPGRGANSPLH

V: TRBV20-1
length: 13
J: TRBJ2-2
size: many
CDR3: SARDVQLNTGELF

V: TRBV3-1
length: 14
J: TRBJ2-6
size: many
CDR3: ASSLQSGSGANVLT

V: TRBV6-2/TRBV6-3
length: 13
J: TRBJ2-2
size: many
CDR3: ASSYSDSFTGELF

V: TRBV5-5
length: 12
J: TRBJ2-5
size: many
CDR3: ASSLGPSQETQY

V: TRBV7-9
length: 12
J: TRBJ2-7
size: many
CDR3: ASSNLAVSYEQY

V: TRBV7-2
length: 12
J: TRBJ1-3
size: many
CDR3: ASSSASLGNTTY

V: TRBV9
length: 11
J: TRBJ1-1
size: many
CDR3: ASSVAGGPEAF

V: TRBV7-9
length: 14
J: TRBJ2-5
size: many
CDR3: ASSLGLSGYQETQY

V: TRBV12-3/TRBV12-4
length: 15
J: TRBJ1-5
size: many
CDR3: ASSLALNQGLNQPQH

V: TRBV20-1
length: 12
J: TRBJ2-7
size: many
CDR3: SATTGTGSYEQY

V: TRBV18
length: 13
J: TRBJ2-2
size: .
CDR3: ASSPGTPDTGELF

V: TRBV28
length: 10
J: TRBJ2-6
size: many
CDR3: ATGTGANVLT

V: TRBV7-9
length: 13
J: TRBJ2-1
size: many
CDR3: ASSQGGARDNEQF